Within the sample, the clone carrying this T cell receptor (beta chain) is medium-sized. It was cDNA, reverse transcribed from extracted RNA, that served as the sequencing template. Sequencing used immunoSEQ multiplex PCR; TCRdb keeps in-frame clones, though not all of them. The sample includes around 120,000 clones, 47% seen only once; the top ten take roughly a tenth. This entry belongs to a study of CD8+ T cells in alopecia areata. Trimming stripped 3 bases from V and 9 bases from J, with 10 bases between. CDR3 length: 12 residues. Germline loops: CDR1 SEHNR, CDR2 FQNEAQ (reference sequence). The sequenced material came from NKG2D-low CD8+ T cells sorted from blood. This TCR came from a human donor with alopecia areata. This chain uses TRBV7-9 with TRBJ2-3; possible D gene TRBD2, 6 bases. CDR3 region: CASSLGGATQYF. The CDR3 DNA reads TGTGCCAGCAGCTTGGGAGGCGCAACGCAGTATTTT.